These 15 T cell receptor beta chains were all obtained from the same sample, sequenced in a study of T-cell reconstitution after alpha-beta-depleted transplantation in children. Using unique molecular identifiers, the investigators prepared the TCRbeta library. MiXCR, run by TCRdb on the PCR reads, gives a single entry per CDR3 protein. The table lists about 58,000 distinct CDR3 sequences, approximately 43% of them singletons. The starting material was PBMCs, mostly from graft donor cells, obtained 360 days after TCRalphabeta/CD19-depleted stem cell transplant. The source of these receptors is a male patient younger than 18 who had a stem cell transplant for acute lymphoblastic leukemia, so the T cells may come from the graft donor.

This clonotype occurred a few times. CDR3 DNA sequence: TGCGCCAGCAGCCAAGAGGGCGGGGCAGATCAGCCCCAGCATTTT. Its translation: CASSQEGGADQPQHF. The chain combines TRBV4-3 with TRBJ1-5; tentatively, D is TRBD1 (5 bases). The germline gives CDR1 LGHNA, CDR2 YSLEER. This CDR3 is 15 amino acids long. V gave up 0 bases and J gave up 5 bases, with 11 bases separating them.

This chain links TRBV6-5 with TRBJ2-2; 7 nucleotides line up with TRBD1. CDR3 length: 17 amino acids. Germline CDR1 is MNHEY and CDR2 is SVGAGI. After removal of 2 bases from V and 6 bases from J, the junction contained 12 bases not matched to a gene. The CDR3 DNA reads as TGTGCCAGCAGTTACCAGTCGAGGGGGCTGAAGGCCGGGGAGCTGTTTTTT. Its protein product is CASSYQSRGLKAGELFF.

This clonotype was detected a few times. This chain joins TRBV7-6 and TRBJ2-7; D ambiguous. Trimming left V 5 bases short and J 0 bases short, with 8 bases between. Looked up from germline, CDR1 is SGHVS and CDR2 is FNYEAQ. The CDR3 is 13 amino acids. This chain's CDR3 is CASSPIGSYEQYF. In DNA form, the CDR3 reads TGTGCCAGCAGCCCTATAGGCTCCTACGAGCAGTACTTC.

V and J are TRBV20-1 and TRBJ2-1; D is tentatively TRBD1 or TRBD2 (6 bases each). The V end lost 3 bases, the J end lost 8 bases, and 11 bases lay between the germline ends. CDR1 is DFQATT, CDR2 SNEGSKA, per germline (reference sequence). The CDR3 has 12 amino acids. CDR3 bases: TGCAGTGCTAGTCTGGGGGGCGATGAGCAGTTCTTC. This encodes CSASLGGDEQFF.

V is TRBV10-3 and J is TRBJ2-5; D gene unclear. Germline-derived CDR1 and CDR2 are ENHRY and SYGVKD. Trimming shortened V by 3 bases and J by 2 bases, and 7 bases separated the two germline ends. The CDR3 has 13 amino acids. The CDR3 loop is CAISDWQQETQYF. The CDR3 coding sequence is TGTGCCATCAGTGATTGGCAGCAAGAGACCCAGTACTTC.

This clonotype showed up just a few times. The rearrangement uses TRBV7-9 and TRBJ1-4; a weak D match, TRBD1 (5 bases). The germline CDR1 and CDR2 sequences are SEHNR and FQNEAQ (reference sequence). CDR3 size: 12 residues. The V end was cut by 3 bases, the J end by 12 bases, with 11 bases between. The CDR3 protein is CASSFFGGELFF. The CDR3 DNA reads TGTGCCAGCAGCTTTTTCGGGGGGGAACTGTTTTTT.

V gene TRBV29-1 combines with J gene TRBJ2-3; 7 nucleotides agree with TRBD1. The ends lost 1 base at V and 2 bases at J; junction bases unmatched: 9. The CDR3 extends over 16 amino acids. From germline, CDR1 is SQVTM and CDR2 ANQGSEA. The CDR3 nucleotides are TGCAGCGTTGAAGTCGTGACAGGGCCACACACAGATACGCAGTATTTT. Translation: CSVEVVTGPHTDTQYF.

CDR3 region: CASSLRGTSRLGPFF. CDR3 bases: TGTGCCAGCAGCCTCAGGGGGACTAGCCGGTTGGGGCCGTTCTTC. The J gene is TRBJ2-1, the V gene TRBV7-9; 9 nucleotides match TRBD2. Losses at the gene ends were 5 bases for V and 15 bases for J; bases not matched to a gene: 17. Germline CDR1 is SEHNR and CDR2 is FQNEAQ (reference sequence). This CDR3 is built from 15 residues.

This clonotype showed up just a few times. The chain carries TRBV7-9 and TRBJ2-3, with D uncertain. Between the trimmed V and J ends, which lost 1 base and 2 bases, there was a span of 7 bases. The CDR3 spans 14 residues. CDR1 and CDR2 from the germline V gene are SEHNR and FQNEAQ (reference sequence). The CDR3 bases are TGTGCCAGCAGCTTAGGTCATAACACAGATACGCAGTATTTT. Translation gives CASSLGHNTDTQYF. The variable domain in full, completed from reference TRBV7-9 and TRBJ2-3, reads DTGVSQNPRHKITKRGQNVTFRCDPISEHNRLYWYRQTLGQGPEFLTYFQNEAQLEKSRLLSDRFSAERPKGSFSTLEIQRTEQGDSAMYLCASSLGHNTDTQYFGPGTRLTVL.

This clonotype has more than one count but fewer than ten. The chain is built from TRBV25-1 and TRBJ2-4; 7 bases line up with TRBD2. Germline lookup yields CDR1 MGHDK and CDR2 SYGVNS. This CDR3 is 15 amino acids long. After removal of 1 base from V and 6 bases from J, the junction contained 6 bases not matched to a gene. DNA for the CDR3: TGTGCCAGCAGTGAATCCCTACCGGGAGGAAACATTCAGTACTTC. It translates to CASSESLPGGNIQYF.

For this clonotype: The junction shows a germline mismatch at one end, possibly a read error. This chain connects TRBV24-1 to TRBJ2-1; 8 bases are shared with TRBD2. The germline gives CDR1 KGHDR, CDR2 SFDVKD. The CDR3 spans 17 residues. CDR3 sequence: CATSDPLLADSYNEQSF. DNA of the CDR3: TGTGCCACCAGTGACCCTTTACTAGCGGACAGCTACAATGAGCAGTCCTTC.

This clonotype has a handful of counts. The rearrangement joins TRBV5-1 to TRBJ2-7; D is unclear. Germline V gene lookup returns CDR1 SGHRS and CDR2 YFSETQ. V was clipped by 0 bases and J by 9 bases, with 16 bases between them. The CDR3 length is 14 residues. Here the CDR3 DNA reads TGCGCCAGCAGCTTGGTTTTTCGGCGAACGGGGCAGTACTTC. This translates into CASSLVFRRTGQYF.

V is TRBV7-9 and J is TRBJ1-4; 11 bases agree with TRBD1. The germline V gene has CDR1 SEHNR and CDR2 FQNEAQ (reference sequence). This CDR3 is built from 17 residues. The J segment lost 7 bases and the V segment lost 2 bases, leaving 9 bases of the junction unmatched. The CDR3 reads CASSLKGRTGGLEKLFF. CDR3 bases: TGTGCCAGCAGCTTAAAGGGCCGGACAGGGGGCCTTGAAAAACTGTTTTTT.

The chain couples TRBV20-1 to TRBJ2-7, with D perhaps TRBD1 (5 bases). The CDR3 extends over 11 amino acids. Germline CDR1 reads DFQATT; CDR2 reads SNEGSKA (reference sequence). V gave up 5 bases and J gave up 0 bases, with 5 bases separating them. CDR3 residues: CSADSSYEQYF. The CDR3 DNA reads TGCAGTGCTGACAGCTCCTACGAGCAGTACTTC.

This chain links TRBV27 with TRBJ2-3; no definite D call. The germline V gene encodes CDR1 MNHEY and CDR2 SMNVEV (reference sequence). The CDR3 spans 14 residues. V was pared by 3 bases and J by 0 bases, with 7 bases between. CDR3: CASSFPDSTDTQYF. As DNA, the CDR3 is TGTGCCAGCAGTTTCCCGGACAGCACAGATACGCAGTATTTT.